The present T cell receptor beta chain was sequenced within a study of blood T cell repertoires in COVID-19. Study-wide context: The United States, Italy and Spain supplied acute and convalescent COVID-19 samples.

The CDR3 extends over 15 amino acids. Looked up from germline, CDR1 is SNHLY and CDR2 is FYNNEI. V lost 7 bases and J lost 5; bases outside the gene matches: 13. Profiled with immunoSEQ multiplex PCR; TCRdb holds only in-frame clones, not every one. The table has about 480,000 clones, around 88% seen once. The chain links TRBV2 to TRBJ2-7; 8 nucleotides match TRBD1. The origin of this receptor is a woman aged 45-65 years with COVID-19, enrolled during active disease. The sequenced sample was peripheral blood. The CDR3 region is CASTPPRTGKHEQYF. CDR3 bases: TGTGCCAGCACCCCTCCTCGGACAGGGAAACACGAGCAGTACTTC. The whole variable domain, remainder taken from reference TRBV2 and TRBJ2-7, is EPEVTQTPSHQVTQMGQEVILRCVPISNHLYFYWYRQILGQKVEFLVSFYNNEISEKSEIFDDQFSVERPDGSNFTLKIRSTKLEDSAMYFCASTPPRTGKHEQYFGPGTRLTVT.